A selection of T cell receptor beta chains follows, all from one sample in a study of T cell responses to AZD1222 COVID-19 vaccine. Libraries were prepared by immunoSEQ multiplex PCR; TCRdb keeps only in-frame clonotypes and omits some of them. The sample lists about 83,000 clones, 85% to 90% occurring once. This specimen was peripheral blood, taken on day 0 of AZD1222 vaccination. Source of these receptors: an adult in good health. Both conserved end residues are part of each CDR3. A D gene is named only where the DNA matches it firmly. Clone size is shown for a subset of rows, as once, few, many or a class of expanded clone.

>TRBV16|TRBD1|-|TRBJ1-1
TGTGCCAGCAGCCCGGGGACAGGGCCGAACACTGAAGCTTTCTTT
CASSPGTGPNTEAFF
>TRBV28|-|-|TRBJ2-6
TGTGCCAGCAGCCCGGGATCTGGGGCCAACGTCCTGACTTTC
CASSPGSGANVLTF
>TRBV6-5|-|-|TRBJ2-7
TGTGCCAGCAGTTACTCAGGGCTCAGGAGCTCCTACGAGCAGTACTTC
CASSYSGLRSSYEQYF
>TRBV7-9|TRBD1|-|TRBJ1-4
TGTGCCAGCAGCTTAACCTGGACAGGGGACACTAATGAAAAACTGTTTTTT
CASSLTWTGDTNEKLFF
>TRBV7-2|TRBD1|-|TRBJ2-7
TGTGCCAGCAGCCCACAGGGGGCGATATTCCCCTACGAGCAGTACTTC
CASSPQGAIFPYEQYF
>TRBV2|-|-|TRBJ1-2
TGTGCCAGCAGCCCAGAAGTCTATGGCTACACCTTC
CASSPEVYGYTF
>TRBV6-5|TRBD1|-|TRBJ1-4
TGTGCCAGCAGCCAGGGGGGATCAACTAATGAAAAACTGTTTTTT
CASSQGGSTNEKLFF
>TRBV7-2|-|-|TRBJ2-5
TGTGCCAGCAGCTTAGTTGGGGAGACCCAGTACTTC
CASSLVGETQYF
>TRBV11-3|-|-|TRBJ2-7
TGTGCCAGCAGCTTAGATCAAACCTACGAGCAGTACTTC
CASSLDQTYEQYF
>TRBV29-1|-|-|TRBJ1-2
TGCAGCGTTGAAGATCGGCGGCAGGGTGGGGGCTACACCTTC
CSVEDRRQGGGYTF
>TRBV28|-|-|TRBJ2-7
TGTGCCAGCAGTTTCCGGGGAATCTACGAGCAGTACTTC
CASSFRGIYEQYF
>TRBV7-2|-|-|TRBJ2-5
TGTGCCAGCAGCTGGTACCAAAGGGGCTTCTCGGGGACCCAGTACTTC
CASSWYQRGFSGTQYF
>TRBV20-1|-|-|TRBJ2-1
TGCAGTGCTCGACTAGGCAATGAGCAGTTCTTC
CSARLGNEQFF
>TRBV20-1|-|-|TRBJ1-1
TGCAGTGCTAGTGATGAGGGAGGGACTGAAGCTTTCTTT
CSASDEGGTEAFF
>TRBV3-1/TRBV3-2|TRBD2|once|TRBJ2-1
TGTGCCAGCAGCCAAGGCGGGGGTCTAGCGAAGGGAGCTGAGCAGTTCTTC
CASSQGGGLAKGAEQFF
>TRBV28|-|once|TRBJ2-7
TGTGCCAGCAGCCGCCGACAGGGCGGGAGGCACTCCTACGAGCAGTACTTC
CASSRRQGGRHSYEQYF
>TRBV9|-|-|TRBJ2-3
TGTGCCAGCAGCGTAGGTAGAGCCACAGATACGCAGTATTTT
CASSVGRATDTQYF
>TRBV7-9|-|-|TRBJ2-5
TGTGCCAGCAGCTTACATGGCGGCAGCCTAGGGGAGACCCAGTACTTC
CASSLHGGSLGETQYF
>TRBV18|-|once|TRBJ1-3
TGTGCCAGCTCAAACTCAGTGAGCTCTGGAAACACCATATATTTT
CASSNSVSSGNTIYF
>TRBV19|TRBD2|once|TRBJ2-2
TGTGCCAGTAGATATAGCGGGGACGCGAACACCGGGGAGCTGTTTTTT
CASRYSGDANTGELFF
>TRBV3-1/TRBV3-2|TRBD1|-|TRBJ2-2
TGTGCCAGCAGCCTACAGGGGGGCACCGGGGAGCTGTTTTTT
CASSLQGGTGELFF
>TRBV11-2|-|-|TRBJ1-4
TGTGCCAGCAGCTTATCGTGGGGCACTAATGAAAAACTGTTTTTT
CASSLSWGTNEKLFF
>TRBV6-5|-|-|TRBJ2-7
TGTGCCAGCAGGGAGAGTGCAGTTTACGAGCAGTACTTC
CASRESAVYEQYF
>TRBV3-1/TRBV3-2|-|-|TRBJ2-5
TGTGCCAGCAGCCAAGAAATTGGCAGGGGAGTACAAGAGACCCAGTACTTC
CASSQEIGRGVQETQYF
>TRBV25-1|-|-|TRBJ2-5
TGTGCCAGCAGTGAAGACTACAGCCGACAAGAGACCCAGTACTTC
CASSEDYSRQETQYF
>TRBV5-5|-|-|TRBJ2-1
TGTGCCAGCAAAGGGCCGGACGGAAGCTCCTACAATGAGCAGTTCTTC
CASKGPDGSSYNEQFF
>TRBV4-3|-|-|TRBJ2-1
TGCGCCAGCAGCCATCGACACGCGGCCTCCTACAATGAGCAGTTCTTC
CASSHRHAASYNEQFF
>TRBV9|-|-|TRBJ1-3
TGTGCCAGCAGCGTAGTACCCGGACTGGGGGGAAACACCATATATTTT
CASSVVPGLGGNTIYF
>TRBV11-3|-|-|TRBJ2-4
TGTGCCAGCAGCTTCCCGGTCGGGCAGAGGGCCAAAAACATTCAGTACTTC
CASSFPVGQRAKNIQYF
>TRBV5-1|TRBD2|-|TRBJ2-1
TGCGCCAGCAGCTTGGGGGCTAGCGGGAGTCTAGAGAAGGGTGAGCAGTTCTTC
CASSLGASGSLEKGEQFF
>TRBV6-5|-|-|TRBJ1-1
TGTGCCAGTATTACGCGACTGAACACTGAAGCTTTCTTT
CASITRLNTEAFF
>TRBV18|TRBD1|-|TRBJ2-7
TGTGCCAGCTCACGACCGGGACAGGGGATCCACGAGCAGTACTTC
CASSRPGQGIHEQYF
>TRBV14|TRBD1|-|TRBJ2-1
TGTGCCAGCAGCCTTAGACTGACAGGGCGGGATGAGCAGTTCTTC
CASSLRLTGRDEQFF
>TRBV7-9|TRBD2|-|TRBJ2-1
TGTGCCAGCAGTTCGACTAGCAGGTCCTACAATGAGCAGTTCTTC
CASSSTSRSYNEQFF
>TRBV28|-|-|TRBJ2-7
TGTGCCAGCAGCCTCCCGGGGCCCAACTACGAGCAGTACTTC
CASSLPGPNYEQYF
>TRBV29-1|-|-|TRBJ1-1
TGCAGCGCACAGGGTGTCACTGAAGCTTTCTTT
CSAQGVTEAFF
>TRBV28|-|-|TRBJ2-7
TGTGCCAGCCGTTTTTCCCCGGCCGGGACCGTATACGAGCAGTACTTC
CASRFSPAGTVYEQYF
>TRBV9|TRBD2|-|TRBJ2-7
TGTGCCAGCAGCGTAGATGGACTAGCGGGAGTCTACGAGCAGTACTTC
CASSVDGLAGVYEQYF
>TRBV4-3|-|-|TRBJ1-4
TGCGCCAGCAGCCAAGAGGTGCATCCAACTAATGAAAAACTGTTTTTT
CASSQEVHPTNEKLFF
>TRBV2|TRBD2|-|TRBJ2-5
TGTGCCAGCAGTGAAGCGCGACTAGCGGGAATGGAGACCCAGTACTTC
CASSEARLAGMETQYF
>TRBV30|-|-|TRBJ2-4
TGTGCCTGGAGTGTAAAGGGGGATCGGTACTTC
CAWSVKGDRYF
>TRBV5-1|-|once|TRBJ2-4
TGCGCCAGCTCGGGGAGTGTAGCCAAAAACATTCAGTACTTC
CASSGSVAKNIQYF
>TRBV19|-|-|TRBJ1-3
TGTGCCAGTATTCCTGACGGACGCTCTGGAAACACCATATATTTT
CASIPDGRSGNTIYF
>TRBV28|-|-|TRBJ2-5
TGTGCCAGCAGTTTAGCAGCCCGAGAGACCCAGTACTTC
CASSLAARETQYF
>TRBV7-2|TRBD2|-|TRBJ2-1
TGTGCCAGCAGCTTACAAGCGGGAGTTTACAATGAGCAGTTCTTC
CASSLQAGVYNEQFF
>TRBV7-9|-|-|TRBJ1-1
TGTGCCAGCAGAGCAGGGGTGGGGACTGAAGCTTTCTTT
CASRAGVGTEAFF
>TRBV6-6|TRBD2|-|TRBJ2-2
TGTGCCAGCGGTCGTCGAAGCCTCAGCCCAGCGGGAGGTCCGAACACCGGGGAGCTGTTTTTT
CASGRRSLSPAGGPNTGELFF
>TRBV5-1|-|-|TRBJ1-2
TGCGCCAGCAGCTTGACGGACTATGGCTACACCTTC
CASSLTDYGYTF
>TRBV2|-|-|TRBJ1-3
TGTGCCAGCAGTGAGGGGGTGAGCTCTGGAAACACCATATATTTT
CASSEGVSSGNTIYF
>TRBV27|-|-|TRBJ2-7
TGTGCCAGCAGTTTGGTCTGGGTCAGACCTAGGTCCTACGAGCAGTACTTC
CASSLVWVRPRSYEQYF
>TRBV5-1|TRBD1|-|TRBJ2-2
TGCGCCAGCAGCTCGCCTCAGAGGGGGCAGACGAACACCGGGGAGCTGTTTTTT
CASSSPQRGQTNTGELFF